This TCR beta chain was profiled in a study of control samples from healthy donors and cancer patients. Only in-frame clones appear in the TCRdb table, and some are missing; sequencing was by immunoSEQ multiplex PCR. Found here are some 130,000 clones, roughly 92% of them singletons; the top ten hold about 5.5%. Germline CDR1 and CDR2: SNHLY and FYNNEI. This CDR3 has 14 residues. Unmatched junction bases numbered 2, after V lost 3 bases and J lost 0 bases. The chain recombines TRBV2 with TRBJ2-7, with 7 bases that match TRBD1. Sequencing was carried out using blood. This sequence originates from a young man in good health. CDR3 sequence (DNA): TGTGCCAGCAGTGACGGGACAGACTCCTACGAGCAGTACTTC. Translated: CASSDGTDSYEQYF. Full variable domain (missing parts from reference TRBV2 and TRBJ2-7): EPEVTQTPSHQVTQMGQEVILRCVPISNHLYFYWYRQILGQKVEFLVSFYNNEISEKSEIFDDQFSVERPDGSNFTLKIRSTKLEDSAMYFCASSDGTDSYEQYFGPGTRLTVT.